The 8 T cell receptor beta chains below were found in one sample sequenced in a study of T cells in Graves' hyperthyroidism and ophthalmopathy. From RNA transcripts, TCR beta CDR3 regions were amplified. The HTBI primer set served for first-round RT-PCR of the TCR CDR3. MiXCR was run by TCRdb on the multiplex PCR reads, yielding one entry per CDR3 protein. Of 94,000 or so distinct CDR3 sequences in the sample, approximately 56% are singletons; the top ten hold roughly 29%. Sequencing used blood. The source is a woman aged 40 to 49 with Graves' hyperthyroidism.

This clonotype occurred many times. Germline is not matched at one junction end, which may reflect a read error. The chain has TRBV9 and TRBJ2-7; D perhaps matches TRBD1 (5 bases). Germline CDR1 reads SGDLS; CDR2 reads YYNGEE. The CDR3 extends over 15 amino acids. The CDR3 loop reads CASSVGEWGGYKQYF. CDR3 bases: TGTGCCAGCAGCGTGGGCGAGTGGGGCGGCTACAAGCAGTACTTC.

This clonotype has only one observation. V gene TRBV2 combines with J gene TRBJ1-4; the D is unclear. Trimming left V 5 bases short and J 8 bases short, with 12 bases between. Germline V gene data show CDR1 as SNHLY and CDR2 as FYNNEI. CDR3 length: 13 amino acids. The DNA for the CDR3 is TGTGCCAGCAGTAAGCTCTGGGAGGAAAAACTGTTTTTT. Residues: CASSKLWEEKLFF.

This chain uses TRBV20-1 with TRBJ1-1, with D possibly being TRBD1 (6 bases). Per the germline V gene, CDR1 is DFQATT and CDR2 is SNEGSKA (reference sequence). V was cut by 6 bases and J by 5 bases, with 10 bases left in between. The CDR3 contains 11 residues. The CDR3: CSASQGTEAFF. The CDR3 DNA follows: TGCAGTGCGTCACAGGGAACTGAAGCTTTCTTT.

This clonotype was counted at least ten times. The chain couples TRBV9 to TRBJ1-2, with TRBD1 as a possible D gene (6 bases). The CDR3 covers 15 residues. V was trimmed by 2 bases and J by 4 bases, leaving 15 bases between them. Germline lookup yields CDR1 SGDLS and CDR2 YYNGEE. This chain's CDR3 is CASSVGGDTIYGYTF. For the CDR3, the DNA is TGTGCCAGCAGCGTCGGGGGGGACACCATCTATGGCTACACCTTC.

The chain recombines TRBV29-1 with TRBJ2-7, with D possibly being TRBD2 (6 bases). Germline assignment: CDR1 SQVTM and CDR2 ANQGSEA. CDR3 length: 12 amino acids. V was shortened by 4 bases and J by 0 bases, with 7 bases between the two germline ends. The chain's CDR3 is CSVAGSSYEQYF. The CDR3 coding sequence is TGCAGCGTTGCCGGGAGCTCCTACGAGCAGTACTTC.

This clonotype was found a few times. The V gene is TRBV19, the J gene TRBJ1-5, with TRBD1 identical over 9 bases. The V and J ends lost 5 bases and 5 bases, in that order; junction bases with no gene match: 16. The CDR3 sequence is 18 residues long. Germline V gene lookup returns CDR1 LNHDA and CDR2 SQIVND (reference sequence). This chain's CDR3 is CASSLLQGARNWDQPQHF. DNA for the CDR3: TGTGCCAGTAGTCTTTTACAGGGGGCGAGGAATTGGGATCAGCCCCAGCATTTT.

A few counts support this clonotype. V usage is TRBV9 and J usage is TRBJ2-1; tentatively, D is TRBD1 or TRBD2 (5 bases each). V was pared by 3 bases and J by 7 bases, with 14 bases between. Germline assignment: CDR1 SGDLS and CDR2 YYNGEE. This CDR3 has 14 amino acids. The CDR3 nucleotides read TGTGCCAGCAGCGCGGGAACTGGGACGAATGAGCAGTTCTTC. Residues: CASSAGTGTNEQFF.

This clonotype has a count of ten or more. The rearrangement joins TRBV5-1 to TRBJ2-7; TRBD2 matches 9 bases. The CDR3 consists of 16 residues. Germline CDR1 reads SGHRS; CDR2 reads YFSETQ. Germline trimming cut 0 bases from V and 4 bases from J; bases unmatched to any gene: 8. DNA of the CDR3: TGCGCCAGCAGCTTGGCCCCCGCGGGAGGGTTGTACGAGCAGTACTTC. Residues: CASSLAPAGGLYEQYF.